The sequence of this T cell receptor beta chain was determined in a study of CD8+ T cells in alopecia areata. CDR1 is SQVTM and CDR2 is ANQGSEA in the germline V gene. The CDR3 runs 12 residues. V lost 4 bases and J 6 bases, leaving 9 bases between the germline ends. RNA extraction and reverse transcription yielded cDNA as sequencing template. Using immunoSEQ multiplex PCR, the repertoire was profiled, and TCRdb retains in-frame clones only, with some absent. The sample records 150,000 or so clones, approximately 87% being singletons. This sequence originates from a human donor with alopecia areata. The material sequenced was CD8+ T cells sorted from blood, taken at week 0. The V call is TRBV29-1, the J call TRBJ2-2; possible D gene TRBD1, 5 bases. CDR3 nucleotide sequence: TGCAGCGTTGGGCAGGGCCCCGGGGAGCTGTTTTTT. Its translation is CSVGQGPGELFF.